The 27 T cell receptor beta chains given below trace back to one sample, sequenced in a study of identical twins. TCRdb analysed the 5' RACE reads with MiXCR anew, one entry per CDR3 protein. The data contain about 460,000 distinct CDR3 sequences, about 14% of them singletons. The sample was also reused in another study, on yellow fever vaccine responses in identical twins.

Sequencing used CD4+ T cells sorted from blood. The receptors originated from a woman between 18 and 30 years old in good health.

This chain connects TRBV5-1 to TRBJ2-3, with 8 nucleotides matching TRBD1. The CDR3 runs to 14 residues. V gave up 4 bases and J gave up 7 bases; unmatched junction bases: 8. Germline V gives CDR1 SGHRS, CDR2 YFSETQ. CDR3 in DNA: TGCGCCAGCAGCCCCAGGACAGGGAGCAATACGCAGTATTTT. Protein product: CASSPRTGSNTQYF.

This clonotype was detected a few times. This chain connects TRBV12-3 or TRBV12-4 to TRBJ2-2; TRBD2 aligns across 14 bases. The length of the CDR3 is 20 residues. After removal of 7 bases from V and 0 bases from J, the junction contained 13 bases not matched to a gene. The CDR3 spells CASNTSGTSGGPANTGELFF. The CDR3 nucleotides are TGTGCCAGCAACACCTCGGGGACTAGCGGGGGCCCCGCGAACACCGGGGAGCTGTTTTTT.

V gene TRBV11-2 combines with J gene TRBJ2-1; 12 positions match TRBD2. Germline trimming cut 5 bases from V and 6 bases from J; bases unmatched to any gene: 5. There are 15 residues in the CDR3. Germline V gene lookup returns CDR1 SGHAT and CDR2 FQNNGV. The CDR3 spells CASSQGTSGLNEQFF. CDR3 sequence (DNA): TGTGCCAGCAGCCAAGGGACTAGCGGGCTCAATGAGCAGTTCTTC. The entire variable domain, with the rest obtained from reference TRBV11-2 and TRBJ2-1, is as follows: EAGVAQSPRYKIIEKRQSVAFWCNPISGHATLYWYQQILGQGPKLLIQFQNNGVVDDSQLPKDRFSAERLKGVDSTLKIQPAKLEDSAVYLCASSQGTSGLNEQFFGPGTRLTVL.

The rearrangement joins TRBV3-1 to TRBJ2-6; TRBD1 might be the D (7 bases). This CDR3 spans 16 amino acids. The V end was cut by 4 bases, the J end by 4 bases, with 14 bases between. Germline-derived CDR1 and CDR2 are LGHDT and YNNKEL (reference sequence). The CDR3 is CASSRASGGGANVLTF. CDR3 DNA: TGTGCCAGCAGCCGGGCCTCAGGGGGGGGGGCCAACGTCCTGACTTTC.

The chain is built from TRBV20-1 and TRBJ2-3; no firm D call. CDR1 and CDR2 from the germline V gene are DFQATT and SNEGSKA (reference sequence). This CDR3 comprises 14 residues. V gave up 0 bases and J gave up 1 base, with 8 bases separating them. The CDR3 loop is CSARDVQGTDTQYF. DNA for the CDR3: TGCAGTGCTAGAGATGTCCAGGGCACAGATACGCAGTATTTT.

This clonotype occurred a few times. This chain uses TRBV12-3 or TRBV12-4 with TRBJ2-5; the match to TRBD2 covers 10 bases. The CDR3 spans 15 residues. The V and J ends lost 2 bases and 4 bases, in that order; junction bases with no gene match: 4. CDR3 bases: TGTGCCAGCAGTTTAAGACTAGCGGGTCGAGAGACCCAGTACTTC. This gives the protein CASSLRLAGRETQYF.

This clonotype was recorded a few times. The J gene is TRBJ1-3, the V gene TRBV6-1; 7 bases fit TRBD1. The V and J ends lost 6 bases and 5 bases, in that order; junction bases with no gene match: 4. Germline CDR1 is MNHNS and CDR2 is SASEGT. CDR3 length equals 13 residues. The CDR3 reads CASRLGQRNTIYF. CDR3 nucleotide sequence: TGTGCCAGCAGGCTGGGACAGCGAAACACCATATATTTT.

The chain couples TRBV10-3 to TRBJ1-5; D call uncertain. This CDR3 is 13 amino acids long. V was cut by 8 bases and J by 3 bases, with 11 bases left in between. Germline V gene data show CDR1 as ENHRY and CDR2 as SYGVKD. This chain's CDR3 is CAIGQEPNQPQHF. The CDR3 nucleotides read TGTGCCATCGGTCAGGAGCCCAATCAGCCCCAGCATTTT.

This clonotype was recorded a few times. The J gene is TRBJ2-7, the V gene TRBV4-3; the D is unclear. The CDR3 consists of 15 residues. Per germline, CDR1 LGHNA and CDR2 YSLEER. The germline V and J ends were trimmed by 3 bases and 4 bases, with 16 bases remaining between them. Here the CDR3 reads CASSQLAALQYEQYF. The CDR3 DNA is TGCGCCAGCAGCCAGTTGGCGGCGCTTCAATACGAGCAGTACTTC.

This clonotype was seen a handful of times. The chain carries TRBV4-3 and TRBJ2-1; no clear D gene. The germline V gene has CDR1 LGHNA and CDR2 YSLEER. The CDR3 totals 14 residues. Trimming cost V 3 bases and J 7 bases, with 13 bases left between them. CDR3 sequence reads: CASSQVTRGNEQFF. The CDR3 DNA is TGCGCCAGCAGCCAGGTTACGCGTGGGAATGAGCAGTTCTTC.

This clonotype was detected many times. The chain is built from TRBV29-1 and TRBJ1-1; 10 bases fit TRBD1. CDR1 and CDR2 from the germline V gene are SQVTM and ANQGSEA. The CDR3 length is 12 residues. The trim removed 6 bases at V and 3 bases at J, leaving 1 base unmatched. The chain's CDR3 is CSVGQGDTEAFF. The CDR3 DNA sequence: TGCAGCGTAGGACAGGGGGACACTGAAGCTTTCTTT.

CDR3 nucleotides: TGTACCTTCAGTTTAAAGGGACTAGCGGGAGTGCTTATCTACGAGCAGTACTTC. It yields the protein CTFSLKGLAGVLIYEQYF. The rearrangement uses TRBV12-3 or TRBV12-4 and TRBJ2-7; 14 bases agree with TRBD2. The CDR3 runs to 18 residues.

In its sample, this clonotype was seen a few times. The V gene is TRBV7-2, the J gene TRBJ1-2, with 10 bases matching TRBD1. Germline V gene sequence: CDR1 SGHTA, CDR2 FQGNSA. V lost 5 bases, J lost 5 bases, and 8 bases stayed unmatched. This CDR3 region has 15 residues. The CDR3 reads CASSARQGAQYGYTF. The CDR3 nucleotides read TGTGCCAGCAGCGCTCGACAGGGGGCGCAATATGGCTACACCTTC.

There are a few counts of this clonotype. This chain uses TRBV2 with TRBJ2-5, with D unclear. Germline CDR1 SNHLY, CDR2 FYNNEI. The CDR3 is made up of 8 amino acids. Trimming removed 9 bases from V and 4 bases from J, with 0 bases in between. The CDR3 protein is CARETQYF. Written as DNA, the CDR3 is TGTGCCAGAGAGACCCAGTACTTC.

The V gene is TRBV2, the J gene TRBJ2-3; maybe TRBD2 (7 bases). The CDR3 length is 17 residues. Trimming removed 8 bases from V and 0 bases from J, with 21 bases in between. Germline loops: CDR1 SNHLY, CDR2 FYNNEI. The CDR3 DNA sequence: TGTGCCAGCCTGGGACTGGGCGGGGGCACCAGCACAGATACGCAGTATTTT. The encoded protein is CASLGLGGGTSTDTQYF.

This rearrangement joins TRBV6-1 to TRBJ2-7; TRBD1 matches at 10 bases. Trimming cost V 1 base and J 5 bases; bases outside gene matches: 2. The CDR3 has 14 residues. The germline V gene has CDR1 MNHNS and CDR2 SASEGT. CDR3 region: CASSEGTGGDEQYF. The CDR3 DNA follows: TGTGCCAGCAGTGAAGGGACAGGGGGTGACGAGCAGTACTTC.

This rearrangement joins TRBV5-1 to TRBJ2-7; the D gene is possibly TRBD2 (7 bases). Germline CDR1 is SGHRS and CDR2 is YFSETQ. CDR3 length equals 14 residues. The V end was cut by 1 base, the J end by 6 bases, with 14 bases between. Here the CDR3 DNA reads TGCGCCAGCAGCTTGATGCAGGGGAGGGGCGAGCAGTACTTC. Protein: CASSLMQGRGEQYF.

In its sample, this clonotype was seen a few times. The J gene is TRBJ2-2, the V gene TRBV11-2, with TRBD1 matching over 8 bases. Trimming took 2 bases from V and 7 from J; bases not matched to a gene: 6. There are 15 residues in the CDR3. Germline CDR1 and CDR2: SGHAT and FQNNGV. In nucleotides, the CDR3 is TGTGCCAGCAGCTTAAGAGGACAGGGCGGCGGGGAGCTGTTTTTT. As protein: CASSLRGQGGGELFF.

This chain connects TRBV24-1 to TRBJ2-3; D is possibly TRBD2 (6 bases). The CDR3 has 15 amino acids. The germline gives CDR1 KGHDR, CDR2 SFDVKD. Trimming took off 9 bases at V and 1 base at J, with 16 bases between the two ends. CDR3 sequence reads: CATRGGGVGTDTQYF. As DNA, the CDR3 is TGTGCCACCCGTGGTGGAGGGGTGGGCACAGATACGCAGTATTTT.

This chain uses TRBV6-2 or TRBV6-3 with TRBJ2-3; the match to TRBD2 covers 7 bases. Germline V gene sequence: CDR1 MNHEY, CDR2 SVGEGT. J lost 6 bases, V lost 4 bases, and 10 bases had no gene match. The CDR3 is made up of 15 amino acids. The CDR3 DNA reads TGTGCCAGCAGTTCCGGACTAGACGTTTTGGATACGCAGTATTTT. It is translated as CASSSGLDVLDTQYF.

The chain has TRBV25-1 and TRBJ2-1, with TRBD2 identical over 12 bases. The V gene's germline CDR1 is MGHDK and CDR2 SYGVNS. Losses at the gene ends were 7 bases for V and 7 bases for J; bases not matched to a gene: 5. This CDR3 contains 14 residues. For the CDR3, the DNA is TGTGCCAGCAATCTAGCGGGGGGGAAGAATGAGCAGTTCTTC. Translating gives CASNLAGGKNEQFF. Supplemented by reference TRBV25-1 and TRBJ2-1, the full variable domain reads EADIYQTPRYLVIGTGKKITLECSQTMGHDKMYWYQQDPGMELHLIHYSYGVNSTEKGDLSSESTVSRIRTEHFPLTLESARPSHTSQYLCASNLAGGKNEQFFGPGTRLTVL.

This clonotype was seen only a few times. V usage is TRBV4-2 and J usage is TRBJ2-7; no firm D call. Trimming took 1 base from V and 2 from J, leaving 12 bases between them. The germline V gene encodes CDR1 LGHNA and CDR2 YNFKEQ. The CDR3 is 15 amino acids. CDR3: CASSQGNTGTYEQYF. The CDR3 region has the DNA TGTGCCAGCAGCCAAGGGAATACTGGAACCTACGAGCAGTACTTC.

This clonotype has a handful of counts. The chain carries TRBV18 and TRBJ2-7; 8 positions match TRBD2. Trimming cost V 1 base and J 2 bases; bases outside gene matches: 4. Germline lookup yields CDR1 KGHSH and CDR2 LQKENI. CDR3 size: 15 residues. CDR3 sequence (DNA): TGTGCCAGCTCACCACTTAGCGGGACCCCCTACGAGCAGTACTTC. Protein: CASSPLSGTPYEQYF.

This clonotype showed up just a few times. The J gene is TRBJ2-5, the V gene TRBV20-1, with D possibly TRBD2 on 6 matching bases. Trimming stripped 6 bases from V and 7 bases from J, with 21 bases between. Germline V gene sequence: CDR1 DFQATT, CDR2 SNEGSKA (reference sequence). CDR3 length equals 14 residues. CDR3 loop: CSAPTEAGGWTQYF. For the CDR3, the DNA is TGCAGTGCACCCACGGAAGCCGGGGGATGGACCCAGTACTTC.

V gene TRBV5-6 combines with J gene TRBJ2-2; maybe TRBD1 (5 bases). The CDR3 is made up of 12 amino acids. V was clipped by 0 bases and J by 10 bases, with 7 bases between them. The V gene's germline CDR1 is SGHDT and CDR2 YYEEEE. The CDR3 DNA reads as TGTGCCAGCAGCTTGGTCAGGGCGGAGCTGTTTTTT. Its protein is CASSLVRAELFF. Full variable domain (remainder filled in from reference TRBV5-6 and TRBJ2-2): DAGVTQSPTHLIKTRGQQVTLRCSPKSGHDTVSWYQQALGQGPQFIFQYYEEEERQRGNFPDRFSGHQFPNYSSELNVNALLLGDSALYLCASSLVRAELFFGEGSRLTVL.

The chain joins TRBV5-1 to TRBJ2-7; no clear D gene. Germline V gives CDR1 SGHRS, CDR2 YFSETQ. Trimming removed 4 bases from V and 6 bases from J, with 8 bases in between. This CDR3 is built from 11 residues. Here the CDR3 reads CASSEVGEQYF. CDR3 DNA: TGCGCCAGCAGCGAGGTGGGCGAGCAGTACTTC.

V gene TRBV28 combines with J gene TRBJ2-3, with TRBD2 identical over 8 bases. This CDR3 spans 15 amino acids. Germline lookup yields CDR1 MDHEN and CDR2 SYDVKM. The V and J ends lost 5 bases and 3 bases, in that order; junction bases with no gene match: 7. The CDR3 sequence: CASSARGGATDTQYF. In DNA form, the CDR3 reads TGTGCCAGCAGTGCACGGGGGGGAGCGACAGATACGCAGTATTTT.